This T cell receptor beta chain was found in a study of identifying expanded T cells in peripheral blood. The study's findings and limits: Technical replicates showed approximately 1.2 changed clones; about two weeks about 16; four weeks 19.

In regard to this clone: Its antigen is undetermined.

The data were produced by immunoSEQ multiplex PCR, yet TCRdb's version contains in-frame clones alone and is incomplete. The sample records approximately 120,000 clones, about 85% being singletons. The ends were cut back, 6 bases at V and 6 bases at J, with 15 bases in the middle. There are 13 residues in the CDR3. Looked up from germline, CDR1 is SGHAT and CDR2 is FQNNGV. The V gene is TRBV11-2, the J gene TRBJ2-7; D may be TRBD1 or TRBD2 (5 bases each). This clonotype was obtained from a person between 18 and 75 years old in good health. Material for sequencing was blood. This chain's CDR3 is CASRLGAPGEQYF. The CDR3, as DNA: TGTGCCAGCAGGCTCGGGGCCCCCGGCGAGCAGTACTTC.